A single sample gave rise to the 16 T cell receptor beta chains below, sequenced in a study of T cell changes during pregnancy in multiple sclerosis. The assay was immunoSEQ multiplex PCR, and TCRdb's table has in-frame clones only and misses some. The table lists around 95,000 clones, around 90% of them singletons, with about 2% in the top ten. The input for sequencing was peripheral blood, taken after pregnancy. The receptors originated from a female donor in good health, enrolled as a control in a pregnancy study.

The DNA of the CDR3 is TGTGCCACCAGCAGGGGGGGACCCGCTGGGGCCAACGTCCTGACTTTC. Translation gives CATSRGGPAGANVLTF. V gene TRBV15 combines with J gene TRBJ2-6; a possible D gene is TRBD2 (6 bases). Trimming took 3 bases from V and 2 from J, leaving 11 bases between them. Germline CDR1 is LNHNV and CDR2 is YYDKDF (reference sequence). This CDR3 comprises 16 residues. Full variable domain (outside the CDR3, taken from reference TRBV15 and TRBJ2-6): DAMVIQNPRYQVTQFGKPVTLSCSQTLNHNVMYWYQQKSSQAPKLLFHYYDKDFNNEADTPDNFQSRRPNTSFCFLDIRSPGLGDTAMYLCATSRGGPAGANVLTFGAGSRLTVL.

The rearrangement joins TRBV19 to TRBJ1-5; D possibly corresponds to TRBD1 (6 bases). The CDR3 is 16 residues long. V lost 4 bases, J lost 1 base, and 14 bases lay in between. The germline CDR1 and CDR2 sequences are LNHDA and SQIVND (reference sequence). CDR3 loop: CASSKSGGHSNQPQHF. Written as DNA, the CDR3 is TGTGCCAGTAGTAAATCGGGGGGGCACAGCAATCAGCCCCAGCATTTT.

This sequence joins TRBV25-1 and TRBJ1-2; the D is unclear. Trimming took 1 base from V and 6 from J, leaving 9 bases between them. The germline V gene encodes CDR1 MGHDK and CDR2 SYGVNS. The CDR3 consists of 13 residues. The CDR3 here is CASSELPGNGYTF. The CDR3 DNA sequence: TGTGCCAGCAGTGAATTGCCCGGTAATGGCTACACCTTC.

This clone was picked up one time. This chain links TRBV4-1 with TRBJ2-1, with D possibly matching TRBD2 (6 bases). Germline V gives CDR1 MGHRA, CDR2 YSYEKL. V was shortened by 5 bases and J by 4 bases, with 15 bases between the two germline ends. The CDR3 contains 15 residues. The CDR3 spells CASSSELAGYNEQFF. CDR3 DNA sequence: TGCGCCAGCAGCTCGGAACTAGCAGGTTACAATGAGCAGTTCTTC.

This clone was observed a single time. The rearrangement uses TRBV28 and TRBJ2-1, with 7 bases lining up with TRBD2. Germline CDR1 reads MDHEN; CDR2 reads SYDVKM. With 5 bases clipped from V and 2 bases from J, the junction kept 9 bases outside the gene matches. The CDR3 length is 16 residues. Here the CDR3 DNA reads TGTGCCAGCAGTCCCAGTTCTAGCGGCACCTACAATGAGCAGTTCTTC. This sequence encodes CASSPSSSGTYNEQFF.

This clone was counted once. The rearrangement uses TRBV9 and TRBJ2-1, with TRBD2 matching over 7 bases. Germline loops: CDR1 SGDLS, CDR2 YYNGEE. The ends lost 3 bases at V and 9 bases at J; junction bases unmatched: 15. The CDR3 sequence is 16 residues long. As DNA, the CDR3 is TGTGCCAGCAGCGGGGGCGTAGGACTAGTCGGGATTGAGCAGTTCTTC. Translated: CASSGGVGLVGIEQFF. Filled out from reference TRBV9 and TRBJ2-1, the complete variable domain reads DSGVTQTPKHLITATGQRVTLRCSPRSGDLSVYWYQQSLDQGLQFLIQYYNGEERAKGNILERFSAQQFPDLHSELNLSSLELGDSALYFCASSGGVGLVGIEQFFGPGTRLTVL.

This chain joins TRBV7-9 and TRBJ2-5; maybe TRBD2 (5 bases). Germline loops: CDR1 SEHNR, CDR2 FQNEAQ (reference sequence). V was pared by 2 bases and J by 2 bases, with 9 bases between. The CDR3 spans 14 residues. CDR3 amino acids: CASSLRSGQETQYF. DNA for the CDR3: TGTGCCAGCAGCTTAAGGTCGGGACAAGAGACCCAGTACTTC.

This chain's CDR3 is CASTTGDTQYF. As DNA, the CDR3 is TGTGCCAGCACTACTGGAGATACGCAGTATTTT. The chain links TRBV6-6 to TRBJ2-3; the D is unclear. Germline CDR1 MNHNY, CDR2 SVGAGI (reference sequence). Trimming cost V 7 bases and J 5 bases, with 7 bases left between them. The CDR3 contains 11 residues.

This chain joins TRBV6-5 and TRBJ2-1, with 9 bases fitting TRBD2. Germline CDR1 is MNHEY and CDR2 is SVGAGI. The CDR3 totals 14 residues. Trimming removed 4 bases from V and 6 bases from J; junction bases left unmatched: 4. DNA of the CDR3: TGTGCCAGCAGTTTTTTGCGGGGGGGCAATGAGCAGTTCTTC. Protein: CASSFLRGGNEQFF.

The chain recombines TRBV4-1 with TRBJ2-1; D unclear. Germline CDR1 reads MGHRA; CDR2 reads YSYEKL. The CDR3 length is 12 residues. V was clipped by 0 bases and J by 8 bases, with 5 bases between them. CDR3 sequence: CASSQDGYEQFF. The CDR3 DNA reads TGCGCCAGCAGCCAAGATGGCTATGAGCAGTTCTTC.

The genes are TRBV6-5 and TRBJ1-2, with D perhaps matching TRBD1 (6 bases). This CDR3 is 13 amino acids long. The V gene lost 5 bases and the J gene lost 2 bases, with 9 bases spanning the gap. Germline CDR1 MNHEY, CDR2 SVGAGI. DNA of the CDR3: TGTGCCAGCAGTCTCGGACAGAACTATGGCTACACCTTC. It is translated as CASSLGQNYGYTF.

The gene calls are TRBV19 and TRBJ1-2; D possibly corresponds to TRBD1 (6 bases). The CDR3 totals 12 residues. Germline V gene data show CDR1 as LNHDA and CDR2 as SQIVND (reference sequence). V was shortened by 7 bases and J by 4 bases, with 10 bases between the two germline ends. For the CDR3, the DNA is TGTGCCAGTACGGACAGTCTCTATGGCTACACCTTC. Its protein is CASTDSLYGYTF.

The CDR3 nucleotides are TGTGCCAGCAGCAGAGTCCCGGGACAGGGGAATCAGCCCCAGCATTTT. Residues: CASSRVPGQGNQPQHF. The V and J genes are TRBV5-5 and TRBJ1-5; 10 bases match TRBD1. The CDR3 runs to 16 residues. Germline CDR1 reads SGHKS; CDR2 reads YYEKEE (reference sequence). V dropped 4 bases and J dropped 4; count of bases not matched to a gene: 8.

V gene TRBV6-5 combines with J gene TRBJ1-1, with no clear D. Trimming left V 0 bases short and J 13 bases short, with 12 bases between. Germline values: CDR1 MNHEY, CDR2 SVGAGI. The CDR3 runs to 12 residues. The CDR3 sequence: CASSYSRTLVFF. The CDR3 DNA sequence: TGTGCCAGCAGTTACTCGAGAACCCTAGTTTTCTTT.

The gene calls are TRBV7-8 and TRBJ2-5; TRBD2 matches 8 bases. The length of the CDR3 is 15 residues. The germline V gene encodes CDR1 SGHVS and CDR2 FQNEAQ. The J segment lost 5 bases and the V segment lost 2 bases, leaving 7 bases of the junction unmatched. As DNA, the CDR3 is TGTGCCAGCAGCTTAAAGCGGGAGAGGATTGAGACCCAGTACTTC. This encodes CASSLKRERIETQYF.

The rearrangement links TRBV6-5 to TRBJ1-1; TRBD1 might be the D (5 bases). The CDR3 is 14 amino acids. Germline V gene sequence: CDR1 MNHEY, CDR2 SVGAGI. V lost 7 bases, J lost 4 bases, and 16 bases lay in between. CDR3 sequence (DNA): TGTGCCAGCACCATGGGGGGGAGAAGCACTGAAGCTTTCTTT. Its translation: CASTMGGRSTEAFF.